The T cell receptor (beta chain) described here comes from a study of Ad26.COV2.S vaccination and SARS-CoV-2 variants (dated by TCRdb to the early 2020s). At the level of the whole study: Vaccine-arm donors were drawn from COV1001, a multicentre, randomized, double-blind, placebo-controlled phase I-IIa trial of Ad26.COV2.S in healthy adults. Ad26.COV2.S was given intramuscularly at 5x10^10 or 1x10^11 viral particles, as a single shot or as two shots 56 days apart. The specificity and breadth of SARS-CoV-2-reactive T cell receptors after Ad26.COV2.S vaccination were assessed by TCRbeta repertoire sequencing. The TCR-sequenced set comprised approximately 32 samples: approximately 19 Ad26.COV2.S vaccine recipients, 5 placebo recipients and 8 SARS-CoV-2 convalescent individuals. Trial participants were randomized into five groups of five: low-dose or high-dose Ad26.COV2.S given once or twice, or placebo on both occasions. Throughout the experiments and outcome assessment, investigators stayed blinded to trial group allocation.

The immunoSEQ Assay was the method used to sequence TCRbeta CDR3 regions. After extraction, genomic DNA underwent amplification by bias-controlled multiplex PCR, followed by high-throughput sequencing. As for the authors' bioinformatics: To quantify the absolute abundance of every unique TCRbeta CDR3 region, sequences were collapsed and filtered. T cell fraction was estimated by normalizing TCRbeta template counts to usable DNA, which was measured by amplifying reference genes present in all nucleated cells. Repertoire TCRs were annotated as SARS-CoV-2-specific when V gene, CDR3 amino acid sequence and J gene were exactly matched to a known reactive TCR set. The reference SARS-CoV-2 TCR set was derived from MIRA and filtered for enrichment in COVID-19-positive ImmuneCODE repertoires, a step that removed public or cross-reactive TCRs. Using the MIRA antigens, annotated TCRs were further analysed by specific ORF or by position within an ORF. Breadth was defined as annotated unique rearrangements over total unique productive rearrangements; depth was the summed frequency of those rearrangements. TCR breadth was compared between groups using two-sided Wilcoxon rank-sum tests. This is the immuneACCESS table as TCRdb keeps it, with only in-frame sequences that have V and J called. A part of the clones is gone; compared with another copy, unresolved V genes explain less than half, and the rest is unexplained. The V and J calls and clone size were taken over from that table, and D and trimming were inferred from the DNA. The sample has some 320,000 clones on record, 86% of them singletons. 1.5% to 2% of the sample is taken by the ten largest.

The CDR3, cysteine through phenylalanine, is 15 amino acids long. Kept here is only the CDR3 DNA, which spans 45 bases and is read in frame from base 1. CDR1 MGHRA and CDR2 YSYEKL were looked up in the germline V gene. Clipping removes 5 bases from V and 3 bases from J, with 10 as the unmatched junction base count. Study-wide findings and limitations: After vaccination, substantial breadth of spike-specific CD8+ and CD4+ T cell responses was reported. Comparable non-spike TCR breadth was observed between vaccine and placebo recipients, consistent with only spike being contained in the vaccine. The authors noted that the TCR breadth and depth analyses may have underestimated total T cell responses. Ad26.COV2.S recipients had higher spike-specific TCR breadth than placebo recipients (P = 0.0014). The study was not powered for comparison of responses between vaccine doses or regimens.

With regard to this clone: The specificity of this receptor is unknown. Within one base of it there is no much larger clone, and no base qualities were kept.

The label giving this sample's treatment or condition can be read as: some 20 received Ad26.COV2.S at low or high dose, single or two shots; 5 received placebo; per-sample allocation not given. For vaccine and placebo recipients, the sequenced repertoires came from samples collected on day 63 after the first injection. Cohort 1b enrolled 20 to 30 adults aged 18-55 years at a single site in Boston, USA, between 29 July and 7 August 2020. As a vaccine, Ad26.COV2.S was a replication-incompetent adenovirus type 26 vector that expressed a prefusion-stabilized SARS-CoV-2 spike protein derived from the original Wuhan strain.

The sequence was obtained from a person between 18 and 65 years old who received the Ad26.COV2.S COVID-19 vaccine or a placebo. The V gene is TRBV4-1 and the J gene is TRBJ2-7, and TRBD1 matches 7 of the central bases. This sample comprised peripheral blood, obtained in a trial of Ad26.COV2.S vaccine versus placebo. The DNA sequence follows: TGCGCCAGCAGCGGACAGGCTCAGGGATTCTACGAGCAGTACTTC. Its amino acids are CASSGQAQGFYEQYF.